This is a list of T cell receptor beta chains from one sample in a study of T cell repertoires in cytomegalovirus infection. These receptors' targets are unknown. TCRdb analysed the reads with MiXCR anew, one entry per CDR3 protein. Here the sample spans 450,000 to 650,000 distinct CDR3 sequences, around two fifths being singletons. This material consisted of cultured PBMCs, taken from culture after CMV antigen stimulation. These receptor sequences come from a human donor in good health (CMV status not recorded). Some clones in this sample may be carry-over from other donors' samples. Both conserved end residues are part of each CDR3. A D gene is named only where the DNA matches it firmly. Clone size appears in some rows only: once, few, many, or a class for an expanded clone.

j_gene	v_gene	abundance	d_gene	CDR3aa	CDR3nt
TRBJ2-6	TRBV2	few	.	CASSADSSGANVLTF	TGTGCCAGCAGTGCAGACAGCTCTGGGGCCAACGTCCTGACTTTC
TRBJ2-2	TRBV7-8	.	TRBD1	CASSLWGDRGSTGELFF	TGTGCCAGCAGCTTATGGGGAGACAGGGGGAGCACCGGGGAGCTGTTTTTT
TRBJ1-6	TRBV6-5	few	.	CASSRKGQANNSPLHF	TGTGCCAGCAGCCGTAAGGGTCAGGCCAATAATTCACCCCTCCACTTT
TRBJ2-7	TRBV29-1	.	.	CSPIFYWREQYF	TGCAGCCCGATCTTCTACTGGCGGGAGCAGTACTTC
TRBJ2-1	TRBV7-6	few	TRBD1	CASSLAGQQQFF	TGTGCCAGCAGCTTAGCGGGACAGCAGCAGTTCTTC
TRBJ1-5	TRBV5-6	few	.	CASSLRRGSSNQPQHF	TGTGCCAGCAGCTTGCGCAGGGGTAGTAGCAATCAGCCCCAGCATTTT
TRBJ1-6	TRBV5-1	.	TRBD1	CASSLFAQGDSPLHF	TGCGCCAGCAGCTTGTTCGCCCAGGGGGATTCACCCCTCCACTTT
TRBJ1-3	TRBV10-3	.	.	CAITESIGNTIYF	TGTGCCATCACGGAAAGCATCGGAAACACCATATATTTT
TRBJ2-1	TRBV12-3/TRBV12-4	few	.	CASSSKVYGGEDRNEQFF	TGTGCCAGCAGTTCAAAGGTTTATGGGGGAGAGGATAGAAATGAGCAGTTCTTC
TRBJ2-6	TRBV11-2	.	.	CASSLLPPNVLTF	TGTGCCAGCAGCCTCCTACCCCCCAACGTCCTGACTTTC
TRBJ2-1	TRBV7-2	few	TRBD2	CASSSPGLMQFF	TGTGCCAGCAGCTCTCCGGGACTAATGCAGTTCTTC
TRBJ2-1	TRBV5-6	few	TRBD1	CASSLAPGQGSNEQFF	TGTGCCAGCAGCTTGGCCCCGGGACAGGGGAGTAATGAGCAGTTCTTC
TRBJ2-2	TRBV5-4	.	TRBD2	CASSSGLAGANTGELFF	TGTGCCAGCAGCTCCGGACTAGCGGGAGCGAACACCGGGGAGCTGTTTTTT
TRBJ2-5	TRBV6-6	.	.	CASSFQGDQETQYF	TGTGCCAGCAGTTTTCAGGGCGACCAAGAGACCCAGTACTTC
TRBJ2-1	TRBV7-2	.	.	CASRSPALPGGPQFF	TGTGCCAGCAGATCCCCGGCCCTCCCCGGAGGGCCCCAGTTCTTC
TRBJ1-1	TRBV4-3	once	.	CASSQDLGDPLDTEAFF	TGCGCCAGCAGCCAAGATCTCGGAGATCCTTTGGACACTGAAGCTTTCTTT
TRBJ1-6	TRBV7-2	.	.	CASSLWGRDSPLHF	TGTGCCAGCAGCTTATGGGGACGGGATTCACCCCTCCACTTT
TRBJ1-6	TRBV20-1	.	.	CSARVWGEDNSPLHF	TGCAGTGCTAGAGTGTGGGGTGAGGATAATTCACCCCTCCACTTT
TRBJ1-1	TRBV7-2	.	.	CASSLRRGDTEAFF	TGTGCCAGCAGCTTACGTCGGGGCGACACTGAAGCTTTCTTT
TRBJ2-3	TRBV6-1	few	.	CASRVTPGVDTQYF	TGTGCCAGCAGAGTGACGCCCGGGGTAGATACGCAGTATTTT
TRBJ1-5	TRBV12-3/TRBV12-4	.	TRBD1	CASSLRDRFNQPQHF	TGTGCCAGCAGTTTAAGGGACAGGTTCAATCAGCCCCAGCATTTT
TRBJ2-3	TRBV4-2	.	TRBD2	CASSQEPQAGSTDTQYF	TGTGCCAGCAGCCAAGAGCCGCAAGCGGGGAGCACAGATACGCAGTATTTT
TRBJ2-1	TRBV7-4	.	TRBD2	CATLKTSGGSYNEQFF	TGTGCCACCCTCAAGACTAGCGGGGGCTCCTACAATGAGCAGTTCTTC
TRBJ1-5	TRBV7-2	few	.	CASSLEQGDWPQHF	TGTGCCAGCAGCTTAGAACAGGGTGATTGGCCCCAGCATTTT
TRBJ2-5	TRBV7-2	few	.	CASSLERGAGRYF	TGTGCCAGCAGCTTAGAAAGGGGCGCGGGGCGGTACTTC
TRBJ1-2	TRBV6-5	.	.	CASSFRSLGYGYTF	TGTGCCAGCAGTTTTAGAAGCTTGGGATATGGCTACACCTTC
TRBJ1-1	TRBV12-3/TRBV12-4	few	.	CASSVMGAGTEAFF	TGTGCCAGCAGTGTTATGGGGGCAGGAACTGAAGCTTTCTTT
TRBJ2-5	TRBV12-3/TRBV12-4	.	.	CASRIAGGETQYF	TGTGCCAGCAGGATCGCAGGGGGGGAGACCCAGTACTTC
TRBJ1-5	TRBV7-6	.	TRBD1	CASSPWDRGQPQHF	TGTGCCAGCAGCCCCTGGGACAGGGGTCAGCCCCAGCATTTT
TRBJ2-1	TRBV6-2/TRBV6-3	.	.	CASSYQRLKVGNEQFF	TGTGCCAGCAGTTACCAACGGCTCAAGGTGGGGAATGAGCAGTTCTTC
TRBJ2-3	TRBV11-2	.	.	CASSLVGRGTDTQYF	TGTGCCAGCAGCTTAGTGGGCAGGGGTACAGATACGCAGTATTTT
TRBJ1-2	TRBV20-1	.	.	CSAAGTRHTGYTF	TGCAGTGCTGCGGGAACACGACACACAGGCTACACCTTC
TRBJ1-1	TRBV6-2/TRBV6-3	once	.	CARGACGLYTEAFF	TGTGCCAGGGGGGCTTGCGGGTTGTACACTGAAGCTTTCTTT
TRBJ1-1	TRBV20-1	.	.	CSATDKGNTEAFF	TGCAGTGCTACGGACAAGGGGAACACTGAAGCTTTCTTT
TRBJ1-6	TRBV7-2	few	.	CASSQNGRGTDSPLHF	TGTGCCAGCAGCCAAAACGGCAGGGGAACGGATTCACCCCTCCACTTT
TRBJ2-3	TRBV4-3	.	.	CASSQEPGTDTQYF	TGCGCCAGCAGCCAAGAACCGGGAACAGATACGCAGTATTTT
TRBJ1-3	TRBV6-1	.	.	CASSRTGTNKQGNTIYF	TGTGCCAGCAGTAGAACCGGGACAAATAAGCAAGGAAACACCATATATTTT
TRBJ2-2	TRBV7-2	few	TRBD2	CASSYPLAGGRIANTGELFF	TGTGCCAGCAGCTACCCCCTAGCGGGGGGGCGGATAGCGAACACCGGGGAGCTGTTTTTT
TRBJ1-1	TRBV5-4	few	.	CASSFDGNLGSHAEAFF	TGTGCCAGCAGCTTTGATGGGAACCTAGGATCTCACGCTGAAGCTTTCTTT
TRBJ1-2	TRBV3-1	few	TRBD1	CASSQPWTGRNYGYTF	TGTGCCAGCAGCCAACCTTGGACAGGGAGGAACTATGGCTACACCTTC
TRBJ2-2	TRBV20-1	.	TRBD1	CSARGGGTGGNTGELFF	TGCAGTGCTAGAGGGGGGGGGACAGGGGGCAACACCGGGGAGCTGTTTTTT
TRBJ2-3	TRBV7-4	few	TRBD1	CASSSTYRDRDSYTDTQYF	TGTGCCAGCAGCTCCACCTACCGGGACAGGGATTCTTACACAGATACGCAGTATTTT
TRBJ1-1	TRBV5-4	once	.	CASSPGGNSNTEAFF	TGTGCCAGCAGCCCCGGGGGGAATTCGAACACTGAAGCTTTCTTT
TRBJ2-5	TRBV12-3/TRBV12-4	.	TRBD1	CASSKGQGGETQYF	TGTGCCAGCAGTAAAGGACAGGGCGGCGAGACCCAGTACTTC
TRBJ1-6	TRBV6-5	.	.	CASQRGSDSPLHF	TGTGCCAGCCAGCGGGGTAGTGATTCACCCCTCCACTTT
TRBJ2-1	TRBV5-4	.	.	CASSLQSLDEQFF	TGTGCCAGCAGCTTGCAGTCCCTAGATGAGCAGTTCTTC
TRBJ2-2	TRBV5-3	once	.	CASSLGQETTGELFF	TGTGCCAGCAGCTTGGGGCAGGAGACCACCGGGGAGCTGTTTTTT
TRBJ1-2	TRBV12-3/TRBV12-4	few	.	CASGWEYGYTF	TGTGCCAGCGGGTGGGAGTATGGCTACACCTTC
TRBJ2-2	TRBV12-3/TRBV12-4	.	.	CASSLGRARTGELFF	TGTGCCAGCAGTTTAGGCAGGGCGCGCACCGGGGAGCTGTTTTTT
TRBJ1-1	TRBV7-9	.	TRBD1	CASSSRDSEAFF	TGTGCCAGCAGCTCCAGGGACAGTGAAGCTTTCTTT
TRBJ1-2	TRBV27	many	TRBD1	CASSVDRGFTYGYTF	TGTGCCAGCAGTGTGGACAGGGGTTTTACCTATGGCTACACCTTC
TRBJ2-2	TRBV7-2	many	.	CASSLAGGELFF	TGTGCCAGCAGCTTAGCCGGCGGGGAGCTGTTTTTT
TRBJ2-3	TRBV4-1	.	.	CASSRLGGDTDTQYF	TGCGCCAGCAGCCGGTTGGGTGGGGACACAGATACGCAGTATTTT
TRBJ1-1	TRBV5-1	.	.	CASSLSGPKNTEAFF	TGCGCCAGCAGCTTATCCGGGCCTAAGAACACTGAAGCTTTCTTT
TRBJ2-7	TRBV7-9	.	TRBD2	CAWGGVGYEQYF	TGTGCCTGGGGAGGGGTAGGCTACGAGCAGTACTTC
TRBJ2-3	TRBV5-1	.	TRBD2	CASSSGRGDTQYF	TGCGCCAGCAGCAGCGGGAGGGGAGATACGCAGTATTTT
TRBJ2-7	TRBV7-8	.	.	CASSFGRQTYEQYF	TGTGCCAGCAGCTTCGGACGGCAGACCTACGAGCAGTACTTC
TRBJ1-6	TRBV28	.	.	CASSSGNSPLHF	TGTGCCAGCAGTTCTGGAAATTCACCCCTCCACTTT